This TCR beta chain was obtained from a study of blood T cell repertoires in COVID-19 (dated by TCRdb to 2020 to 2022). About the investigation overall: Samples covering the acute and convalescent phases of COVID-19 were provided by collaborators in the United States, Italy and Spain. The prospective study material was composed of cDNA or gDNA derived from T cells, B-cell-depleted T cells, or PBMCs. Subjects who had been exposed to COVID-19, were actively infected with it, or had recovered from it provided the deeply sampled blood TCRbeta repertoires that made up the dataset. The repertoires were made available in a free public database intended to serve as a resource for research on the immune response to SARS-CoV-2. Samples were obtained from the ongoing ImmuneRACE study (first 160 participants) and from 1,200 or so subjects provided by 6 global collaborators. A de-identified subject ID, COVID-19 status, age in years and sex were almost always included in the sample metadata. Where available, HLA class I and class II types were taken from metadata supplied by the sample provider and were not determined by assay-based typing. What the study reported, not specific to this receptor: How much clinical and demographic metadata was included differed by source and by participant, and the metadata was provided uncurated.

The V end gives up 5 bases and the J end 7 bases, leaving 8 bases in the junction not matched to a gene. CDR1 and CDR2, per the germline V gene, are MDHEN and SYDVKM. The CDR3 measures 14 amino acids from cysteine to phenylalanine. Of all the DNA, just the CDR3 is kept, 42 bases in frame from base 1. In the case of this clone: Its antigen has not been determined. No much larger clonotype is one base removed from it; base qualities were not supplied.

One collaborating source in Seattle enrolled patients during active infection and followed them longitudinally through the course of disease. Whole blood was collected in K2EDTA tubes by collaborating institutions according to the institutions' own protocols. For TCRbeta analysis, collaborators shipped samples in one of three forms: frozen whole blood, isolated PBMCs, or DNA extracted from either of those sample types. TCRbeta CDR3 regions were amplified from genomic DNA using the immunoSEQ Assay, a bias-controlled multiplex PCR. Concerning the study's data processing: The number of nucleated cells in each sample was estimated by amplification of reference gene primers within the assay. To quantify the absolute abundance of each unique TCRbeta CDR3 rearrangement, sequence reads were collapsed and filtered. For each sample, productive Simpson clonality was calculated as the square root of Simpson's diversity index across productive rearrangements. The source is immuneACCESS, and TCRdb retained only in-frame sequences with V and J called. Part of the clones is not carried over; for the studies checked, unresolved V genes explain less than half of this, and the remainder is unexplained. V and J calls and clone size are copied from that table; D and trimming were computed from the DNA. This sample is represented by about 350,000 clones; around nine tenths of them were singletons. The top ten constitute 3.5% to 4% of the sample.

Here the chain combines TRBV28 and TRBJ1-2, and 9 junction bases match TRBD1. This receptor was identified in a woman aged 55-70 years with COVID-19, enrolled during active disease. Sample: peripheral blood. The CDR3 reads CASSGPGTGLGYTF. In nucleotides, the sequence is TGTGCCAGCAGTGGCCCAGGGACAGGGCTTGGCTACACCTTC.